This TCR beta chain was recovered during a study of cytomegalovirus exposure and HLA in healthy donors. Study outcomes and limitations: Researchers had no immune exposure information except CMV serostatus available. Among TCR beta chains, those listed as cytomegalovirus-associated numbered some 170.

Points on this clone: Its antigen is still unknown.

The CDR3 is made up of 16 amino acids. Germline-derived CDR1 and CDR2 are SGHRS and YFSETQ. The V segment lost 0 bases and the J segment 7 bases; nucleotides outside the gene matches: 11. The PCR had 60 Vbeta and 13 Jbeta primers. Per the original data handling: As a later analysis found, there were 80 million to 90 million unique TCR beta chains, of which roughly 11 million were shared. Sequencing was performed with immunoSEQ multiplex PCR; in TCRdb, only in-frame clones are kept and a portion is missing. The D gene and trimming were derived from the DNA, and the V and J assignments and clone size from that table. Found here are about 92,000 clones, around 77% of them singletons; the top ten hold roughly 7.3%.

This receptor was identified in a man in his fifties in good health and CMV-seropositive. The specimen sequenced was PBMCs. This chain connects TRBV5-1 to TRBJ1-1; 8 bases agree with TRBD1. The CDR3 bases are TGCGCCAGCAGCTTGGGGGGCGCAGGGGGCGAGGGTGAAGCTTTCTTT. Protein product: CASSLGGAGGEGEAFF.